This is a list of T cell receptor beta chains from one sample in a study of blood T cell repertoires in COVID-19. Here immunoSEQ multiplex PCR was the method, and the copy in TCRdb shows in-frame clones only, minus some. The table shows fewer than 450,000 clones, with roughly 87% occurring only once. The sequenced sample was PBMCs or T cells enriched from blood (not recorded which). All receptors come from a woman in her twenties or thirties who had recovered from COVID-19. The CDR3 runs from the conserved cysteine through the conserved F or W. The D gene is left open where the match is weak. Rows give clone size only sometimes, using once, few, many, or a class for an expanded clone.

abundance	d_gene	v_gene	j_gene	CDR3aa	CDR3nt
.	TRBD1	TRBV18	TRBJ2-5	CASSGTGAQETQYF	TGTGCCAGCTCCGGGACAGGCGCGCAAGAGACCCAGTACTTC
.	TRBD2	TRBV10-1	TRBJ2-1	CASSDASGGYNEQFF	TGCGCCAGCAGTGACGCTAGCGGGGGATACAATGAGCAGTTCTTC
.	.	TRBV9	TRBJ1-6	CASSGPATDSPLHF	TGTGCCAGCAGCGGACCAGCGACGGATTCACCCCTCCACTTT
.	TRBD1	TRBV5-4	TRBJ1-6	CASSLARGDSPLHF	TGTGCCAGCAGCTTGGCCAGGGGGGACTCACCCCTCCACTTT
.	.	TRBV2	TRBJ1-2	CASSSREGYTF	TGTGCCAGCAGTTCCAGGGAAGGCTACACCTTC
.	.	TRBV30	TRBJ2-6	CAWRRLSGANVLTF	TGTGCCTGGAGGCGACTCTCTGGGGCCAACGTCCTGACTTTC
once	.	TRBV4-3	TRBJ1-3	CASSQESFRNTIYF	TGCGCCAGCAGCCAAGAGAGTTTTCGAAACACCATATATTTT
.	.	TRBV5-1	TRBJ2-3	CASREGPRDTQYF	TGCGCCAGCAGGGAGGGGCCTAGAGATACGCAGTATTTT
.	TRBD1	TRBV28	TRBJ2-5	CASSLPDRGRQETQYF	TGTGCCAGCAGTTTGCCTGACAGGGGCCGTCAAGAGACCCAGTACTTC
.	.	TRBV5-4	TRBJ2-5	CASSLVQGHETQYF	TGTGCCAGCAGCTTGGTGCAGGGGCATGAGACCCAGTACTTC
.	TRBD1	TRBV30	TRBJ1-2	CAWIGRGYYGYTF	TGTGCCTGGATAGGCAGGGGGTACTATGGCTACACCTTC
.	TRBD1	TRBV28	TRBJ1-3	CASSLPQLRGDSSGNTIYF	TGTGCCAGCAGTTTACCCCAATTGAGGGGGGACAGCTCTGGAAACACCATATATTTT
.	TRBD1	TRBV18	TRBJ1-5	CASSRDSDLGNQPQHF	TGTGCCAGCTCGCGGGACAGTGACCTGGGCAATCAGCCCCAGCATTTT
few	.	TRBV30	TRBJ1-1	CAWSGGRPGNTEAFF	TGTGCCTGGAGTGGGGGCAGACCCGGGAACACTGAAGCTTTCTTT
once	.	TRBV28	TRBJ2-3	CASSGGGTQYF	TGTGCCAGCAGTGGCGGTGGTACGCAGTATTTT
few	.	TRBV5-1	TRBJ1-1	CASSLPAADEAFF	TGCGCCAGCAGCTTGCCAGCGGCGGATGAAGCTTTCTTT
.	.	TRBV13	TRBJ2-3	CASSPAGRRQYF	TGTGCCAGCAGCCCGGCGGGGCGTAGGCAGTATTTT
.	TRBD1	TRBV11-2	TRBJ1-2	CASSLQPVGQGAGGYTF	TGTGCCAGCAGCCTCCAGCCAGTCGGACAGGGGGCGGGTGGCTACACCTTC
.	TRBD1	TRBV30	TRBJ1-4	CAWGRQGGEKLFF	TGTGCCTGGGGTAGACAGGGGGGTGAAAAACTGTTTTTT
once	.	TRBV5-8	TRBJ2-3	CASSLARASTDTQYF	TGTGCCAGCAGCTTGGCCAGGGCCAGCACAGATACGCAGTATTTT
.	TRBD1	TRBV3-1/TRBV3-2	TRBJ1-6	CASSPTDRGSPLHF	TGTGCCAGCAGCCCAACCGACAGGGGATCACCTCTCCACTTT
.	TRBD2	TRBV2	TRBJ2-1	CASSDRWEGRNEQFF	TGTGCCAGCAGTGATCGGTGGGAGGGACGTAATGAGCAGTTCTTC
.	.	TRBV12-3/TRBV12-4	TRBJ1-4	CASSFRQGEKLFF	TGTGCCAGCAGTTTTCGCCAGGGGGAAAAACTGTTTTTT
.	.	TRBV5-8	TRBJ1-4	CASRTVSATNEKLFF	TGTGCCAGCAGAACAGTATCTGCAACTAATGAAAAACTGTTTTTT
.	TRBD1	TRBV28	TRBJ1-5	CASRKQGNSNQPQHF	TGTGCCAGCAGGAAACAGGGGAACAGCAATCAGCCCCAGCATTTT
.	TRBD1	TRBV11-3	TRBJ2-5	CASSRGTGKETQYF	TGTGCCAGCAGCCGCGGGACAGGGAAGGAGACCCAGTACTTC
.	TRBD1	TRBV12-3/TRBV12-4	TRBJ2-7	CASSDRGGNEQYF	TGTGCCAGCAGCGACAGGGGGGGCAACGAGCAGTACTTC
once	TRBD1	TRBV2	TRBJ1-1	CASFDVGQGNTEAFF	TGTGCCAGCTTTGACGTGGGACAGGGGAACACTGAAGCTTTCTTT
few	.	TRBV15	TRBJ2-1	CATSVRGLASEQFF	TGTGCCACCAGCGTCAGGGGTCTAGCCAGTGAGCAGTTCTTC
few	.	TRBV5-4	TRBJ1-1	CASSPPGVAMNTEAFF	TGTGCCAGCAGCCCGCCGGGGGTAGCCATGAACACTGAAGCTTTCTTT
.	.	TRBV18	TRBJ1-2	CASSPSGRGYGYTF	TGTGCCAGCTCACCGTCGGGCAGGGGTTATGGCTACACCTTC
.	TRBD1	TRBV3-1/TRBV3-2	TRBJ2-7	CASSRDRQHSYEQYF	TGTGCCAGCAGCCGGGACAGGCAACACTCCTACGAGCAGTACTTC
.	TRBD1	TRBV5-1	TRBJ2-3	CASSFGTGGTTDTQYF	TGCGCCAGCAGCTTTGGGACAGGGGGAACCACAGATACGCAGTATTTT
few	TRBD2	TRBV10-2	TRBJ2-7	CASSESSGGYEQYF	TGCGCCAGCAGTGAGTCGAGCGGGGGCTACGAGCAGTACTTC
.	TRBD2	TRBV7-9	TRBJ2-7	CASSSSGGAGEQYF	TGTGCCAGCAGCTCTAGCGGGGGGGCAGGAGAGCAGTACTTC
few	.	TRBV4-1	TRBJ1-4	CASSQGGYIEKLFF	TGCGCCAGCAGCCAAGGAGGTTATATCGAAAAACTGTTTTTT
few	.	TRBV7-8	TRBJ1-1	CASSWGGMNTEAFF	TGTGCCAGCAGCTGGGGGGGAATGAACACTGAAGCTTTCTTT
.	.	TRBV10-1	TRBJ1-3	CASSEPTPIQGPFSGNTIYF	TGCGCCAGCAGTGAGCCCACACCGATACAGGGCCCCTTCTCTGGAAACACCATATATTTT
.	TRBD1	TRBV29-1	TRBJ1-2	CSVHPGTGDGYTF	TGCAGCGTCCACCCCGGGACAGGGGATGGCTACACCTTC
few	TRBD1	TRBV19	TRBJ1-1	CASSVGRGPGTEAFF	TGTGCCAGTAGTGTAGGGAGGGGGCCGGGGACTGAAGCTTTCTTT
once	TRBD1	TRBV5-6	TRBJ2-7	CASSGERTGIYEQYF	TGTGCCAGCAGCGGGGAGAGGACAGGGATCTACGAGCAGTACTTC